A selection of T cell receptor beta chains follows, all from one sample in a study of T cells in Graves' hyperthyroidism and ophthalmopathy. TCRdb reprocessed the multiplex PCR reads with MiXCR, giving one entry per CDR3 protein. The sample has about half a million distinct CDR3 sequences; 20% are singletons. Sample: blood. These receptors came from a man aged 40-55 years with Graves' ophthalmopathy. Both conserved end residues are part of each CDR3. Fields, in order: clone size, V gene, CDR3 length, J gene, D gene, CDR3 protein, CDR3 DNA. A D gene is named only where the DNA matches it firmly. Only part of the rows carry a size: once, few, many, or a class if the clone is expanded.

-,TRBV5-1,18,TRBJ2-1,TRBD2,CASSLASSGTSGNNEQFF,TGCGCCAGCAGCTTGGCCTCATCCGGGACTAGCGGAAACAATGAGCAGTTCTTC
few,TRBV28,12,TRBJ1-4,-,CASSFLQAPRFF,TGTGCCAGCAGTTTCCTACAGGCGCCACGGTTTTTT
few,TRBV6-2/TRBV6-3,11,TRBJ2-1,-,CASSGRAEQFF,TGTGCCAGCAGTGGTAGAGCTGAGCAGTTCTTC
-,TRBV7-9,13,TRBJ1-2,-,CASSLGSGTGYTF,TGTGCCAGCAGCTTAGGGTCGGGGACTGGCTACACCTTC
-,TRBV7-9,16,TRBJ2-1,TRBD1,CASSSGTGFIDNEQFF,TGTGCCAGCAGCTCCGGGACAGGGTTTATCGACAATGAGCAGTTCTTC
-,TRBV30,11,TRBJ1-1,-,CAWSVVQEAFF,TGTGCCTGGAGTGTAGTCCAGGAAGCTTTCTTT
many,TRBV12-3/TRBV12-4,13,TRBJ1-2,-,CATVRGQSHGYTF,TGTGCCACCGTGCGGGGCCAGTCCCATGGCTACACCTTC
once,TRBV19,17,TRBJ2-6,-,CASRTRDSISGANVLTF,TGTGCCAGTAGAACTCGGGACTCCATCTCTGGGGCCAACGTCCTGACTTTC
-,TRBV5-1,14,TRBJ2-5,-,CASSFGARQETQYF,TGCGCCAGCAGCTTCGGTGCCCGCCAAGAGACCCAGTACTTC
few,TRBV27,14,TRBJ2-2,TRBD1,CASSLGQGMGELFF,TGTGCCAGCAGTTTAGGACAGGGGATGGGGGAGCTGTTTTTT
-,TRBV20-1,13,TRBJ2-5,-,CSALYLGQETQYF,TGCAGTGCCCTATACCTTGGCCAAGAGACCCAGTACTTC
few,TRBV4-2,14,TRBJ2-5,-,CASSQETAQETQYF,TGTGCCAGCAGCCAAGAAACAGCTCAAGAGACCCAGTACTTC
few,TRBV18,12,TRBJ2-7,-,CASSPDSSRRYF,TGTGCCAGCTCACCGGACTCCTCGCGGCGGTACTTC
-,TRBV10-3,15,TRBJ2-2,TRBD1,CAFRAGTGLNGELFF,TGTGCCTTCCGCGCAGGGACAGGGTTAAACGGGGAGCTGTTTTTT
-,TRBV5-1,16,TRBJ1-2,TRBD1,CASSPRGGQGGLGYTF,TGCGCCAGCAGCCCACGGGGGGGACAGGGGGGGTTAGGCTACACCTTC
-,TRBV18,16,TRBJ2-2,-,CASSLHGHLNTGELSF,TGTGCCAGCTCTCTACACGGCCATTTGAACACCGGGGAGCTGTCTTTT
many,TRBV3-1,16,TRBJ1-1,-,CASSQVVGRQDTEAFF,TGTGCCAGCAGCCAAGTCGTAGGCAGGCAGGACACTGAAGCTTTCTTT
few,TRBV19,15,TRBJ1-5,-,CASRARDRGDQPQHF,TGTGCCAGTAGAGCAAGAGACCGGGGGGACCAGCCCCAGCATTTT
-,TRBV20-1,17,TRBJ1-2,-,CSARDKRRSKANYGYTF,TGCAGTGCTAGAGATAAGAGGAGGTCGAAAGCTAACTATGGCTACACCTTC
many,TRBV7-2,15,TRBJ1-1,-,CASSLEARLRTEAFF,TGTGCCAGCAGCTTAGAGGCCAGGCTACGGACTGAAGCTTTCTTT